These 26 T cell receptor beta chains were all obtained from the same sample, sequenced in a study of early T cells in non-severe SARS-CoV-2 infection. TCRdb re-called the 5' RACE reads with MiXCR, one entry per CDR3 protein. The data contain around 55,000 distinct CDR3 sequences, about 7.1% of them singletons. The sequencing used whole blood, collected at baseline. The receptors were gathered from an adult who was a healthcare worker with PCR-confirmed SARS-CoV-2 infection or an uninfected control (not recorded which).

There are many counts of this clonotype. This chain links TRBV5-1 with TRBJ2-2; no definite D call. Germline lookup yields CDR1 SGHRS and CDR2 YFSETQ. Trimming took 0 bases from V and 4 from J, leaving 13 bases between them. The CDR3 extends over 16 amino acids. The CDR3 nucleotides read TGCGCCAGCAGCTTGGGTGCTCCAATCGGCACCGGGGAGCTGTTTTTT. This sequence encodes CASSLGAPIGTGELFF.

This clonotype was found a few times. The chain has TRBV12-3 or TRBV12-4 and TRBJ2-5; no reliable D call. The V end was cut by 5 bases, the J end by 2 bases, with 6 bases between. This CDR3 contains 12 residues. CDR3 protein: CASSSRQETQYF. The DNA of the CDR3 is TGTGCCAGCAGTAGCAGGCAAGAGACCCAGTACTTC.

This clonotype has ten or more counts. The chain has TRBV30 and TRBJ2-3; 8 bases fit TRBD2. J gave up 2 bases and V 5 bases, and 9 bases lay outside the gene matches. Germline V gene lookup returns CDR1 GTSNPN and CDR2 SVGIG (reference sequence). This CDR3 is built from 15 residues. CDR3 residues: CAWDVAGRSTDTQYF. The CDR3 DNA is TGTGCCTGGGACGTAGCGGGGAGGTCCACAGATACGCAGTATTTT. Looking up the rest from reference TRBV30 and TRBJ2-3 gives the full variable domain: SQTIHQWPATLVQPVGSPLSLECTVEGTSNPNLYWYRQAAGRGLQLLFYSVGIGQISSEVPQNLSASRPQDRQFILSSKKLLLSDSGFYLCAWDVAGRSTDTQYFGPGTRLTVL.

The CDR3 sequence is CASSNLYEQYF. In nucleotides, the CDR3 is TGTGCCAGCAGCAACCTCTACGAGCAGTACTTC. The chain couples TRBV6-5 to TRBJ2-7, with D hard to call. Germline V gives CDR1 MNHEY, CDR2 SVGAGI. This CDR3 is built from 11 residues. V dropped 6 bases and J dropped 3 bases, with 6 bases sitting between them.

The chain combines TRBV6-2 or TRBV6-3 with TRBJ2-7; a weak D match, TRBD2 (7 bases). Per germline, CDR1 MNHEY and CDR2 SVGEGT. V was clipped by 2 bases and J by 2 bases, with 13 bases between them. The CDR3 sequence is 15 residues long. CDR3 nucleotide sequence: TGTGCCAGCAGTTACAGTGGGGGGGCCACCTACGAGCAGTACTTC. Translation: CASSYSGGATYEQYF.

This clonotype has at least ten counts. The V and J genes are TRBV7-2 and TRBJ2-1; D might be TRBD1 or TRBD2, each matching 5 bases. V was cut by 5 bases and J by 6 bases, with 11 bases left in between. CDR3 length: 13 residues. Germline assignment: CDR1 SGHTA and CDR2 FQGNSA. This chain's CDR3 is CASSPSGANEQFF. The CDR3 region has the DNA TGTGCCAGCAGCCCGTCCGGGGCCAATGAGCAGTTCTTC.

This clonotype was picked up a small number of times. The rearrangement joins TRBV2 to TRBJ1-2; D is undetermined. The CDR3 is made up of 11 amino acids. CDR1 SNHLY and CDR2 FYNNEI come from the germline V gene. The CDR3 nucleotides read TGTGCTGTCTGGACGGCCTATGGCTACACCTTC. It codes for CAVWTAYGYTF.

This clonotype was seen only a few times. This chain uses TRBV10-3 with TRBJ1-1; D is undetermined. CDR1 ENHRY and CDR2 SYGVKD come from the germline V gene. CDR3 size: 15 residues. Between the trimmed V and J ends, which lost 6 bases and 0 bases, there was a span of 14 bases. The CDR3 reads CAISDENSLNTEAFF. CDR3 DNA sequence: TGTGCCATCAGCGACGAAAACAGTCTGAACACTGAAGCTTTCTTT.

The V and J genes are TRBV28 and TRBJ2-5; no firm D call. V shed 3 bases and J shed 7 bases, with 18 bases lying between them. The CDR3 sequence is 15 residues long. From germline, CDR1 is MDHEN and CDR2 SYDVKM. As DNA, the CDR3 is TGTGCCAGCAGTTTCCACAGTCGAAGCTTGGGGACCCAGTACTTC. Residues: CASSFHSRSLGTQYF. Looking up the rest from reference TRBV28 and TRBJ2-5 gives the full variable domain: DVKVTQSSRYLVKRTGEKVFLECVQDMDHENMFWYRQDPGLGLRLIYFSYDVKMKEKGDIPEGYSVSREKKERFSLILESASTNQTSMYLCASSFHSRSLGTQYFGPGTRLLVL.

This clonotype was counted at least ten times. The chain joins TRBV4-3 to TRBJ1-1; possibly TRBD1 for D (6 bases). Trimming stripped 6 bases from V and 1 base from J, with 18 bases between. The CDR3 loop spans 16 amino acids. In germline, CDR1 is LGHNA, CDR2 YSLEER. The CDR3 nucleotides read TGCGCCAGCAGTCGCGGCGGTATAGGGGGGAACACTGAAGCTTTCTTT. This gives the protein CASSRGGIGGNTEAFF.

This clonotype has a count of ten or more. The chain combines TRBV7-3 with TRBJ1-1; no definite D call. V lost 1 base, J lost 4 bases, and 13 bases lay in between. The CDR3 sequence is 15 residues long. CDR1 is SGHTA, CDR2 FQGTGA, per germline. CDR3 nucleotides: TGTGCCAGCAGCTTAATGCAGGCGGAGGCCACTGAAGCTTTCTTT. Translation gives CASSLMQAEATEAFF.

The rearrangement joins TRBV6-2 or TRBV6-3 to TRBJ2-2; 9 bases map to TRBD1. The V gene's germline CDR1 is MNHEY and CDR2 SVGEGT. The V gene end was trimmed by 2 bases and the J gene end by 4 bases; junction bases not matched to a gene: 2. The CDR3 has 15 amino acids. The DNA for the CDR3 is TGTGCCAGCAGTTACGGGACAGGGTTCACCGGGGAGCTGTTTTTT. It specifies CASSYGTGFTGELFF.

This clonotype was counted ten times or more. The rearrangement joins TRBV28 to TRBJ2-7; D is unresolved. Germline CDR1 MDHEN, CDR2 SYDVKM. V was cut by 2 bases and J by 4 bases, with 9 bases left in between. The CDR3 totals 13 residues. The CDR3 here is CASSLTLPYEQYF. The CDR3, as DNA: TGTGCCAGCAGTTTAACACTTCCTTACGAGCAGTACTTC.

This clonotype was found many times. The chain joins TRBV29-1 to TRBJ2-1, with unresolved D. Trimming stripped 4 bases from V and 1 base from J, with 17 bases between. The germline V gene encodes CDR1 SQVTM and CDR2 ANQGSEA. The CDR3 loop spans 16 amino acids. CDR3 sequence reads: CSVVTTGGKSYNEQFF. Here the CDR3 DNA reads TGCAGCGTTGTAACCACCGGCGGAAAATCCTACAATGAGCAGTTCTTC.

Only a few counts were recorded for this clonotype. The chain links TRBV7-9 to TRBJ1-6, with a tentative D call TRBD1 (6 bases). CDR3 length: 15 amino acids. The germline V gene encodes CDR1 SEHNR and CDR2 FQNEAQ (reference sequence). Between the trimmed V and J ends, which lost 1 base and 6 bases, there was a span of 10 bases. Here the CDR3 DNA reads TGTGCCAGCAGCTTAGTTCCAGGGGTTAATTCACCCCTCCACTTT. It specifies CASSLVPGVNSPLHF.

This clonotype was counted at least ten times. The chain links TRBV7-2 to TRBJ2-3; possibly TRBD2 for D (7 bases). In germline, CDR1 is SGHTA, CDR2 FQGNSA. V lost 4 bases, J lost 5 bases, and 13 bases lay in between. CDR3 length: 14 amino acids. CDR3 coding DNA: TGTGCCAGCAGCTGGGGGGGGCCGGGAGATACGCAGTATTTT. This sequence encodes CASSWGGPGDTQYF.

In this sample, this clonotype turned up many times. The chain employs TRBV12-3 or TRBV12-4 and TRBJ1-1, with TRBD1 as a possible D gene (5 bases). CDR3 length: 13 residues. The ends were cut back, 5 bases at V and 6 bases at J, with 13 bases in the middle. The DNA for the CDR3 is TGTGCCAGCAGTCCGGACGGCAGGGCTGAAGCTTTCTTT. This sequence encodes CASSPDGRAEAFF.

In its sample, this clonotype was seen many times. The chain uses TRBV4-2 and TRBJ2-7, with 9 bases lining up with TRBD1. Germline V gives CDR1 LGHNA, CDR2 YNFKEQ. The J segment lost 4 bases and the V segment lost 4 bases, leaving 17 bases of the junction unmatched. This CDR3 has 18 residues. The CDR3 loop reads CASSLSPGTGLALYEQYF. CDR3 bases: TGTGCCAGCAGCCTCAGTCCCGGGACAGGGCTCGCGCTTTACGAGCAGTACTTC.

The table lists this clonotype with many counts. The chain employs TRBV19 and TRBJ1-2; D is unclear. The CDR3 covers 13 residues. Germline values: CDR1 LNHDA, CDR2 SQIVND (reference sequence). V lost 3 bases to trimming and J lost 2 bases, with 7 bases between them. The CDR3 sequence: CASSIGRNYGYTF. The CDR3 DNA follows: TGTGCCAGTAGTATCGGGAGAAACTATGGCTACACCTTC. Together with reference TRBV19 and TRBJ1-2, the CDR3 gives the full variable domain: DGGITQSPKYLFRKEGQNVTLSCEQNLNHDAMYWYRQDPGQGLRLIYYSQIVNDFQKGDIAEGYSVSREKKESFPLTVTSAQKNPTAFYLCASSIGRNYGYTFGSGTRLTVV.

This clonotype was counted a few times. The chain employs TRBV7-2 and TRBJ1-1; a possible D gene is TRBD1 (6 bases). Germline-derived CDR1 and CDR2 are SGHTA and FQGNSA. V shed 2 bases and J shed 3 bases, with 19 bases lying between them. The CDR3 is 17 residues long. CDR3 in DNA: TGTGCCAGCAGCTTAATTGCTGGCAGGGGCAGCGACACTGAAGCTTTCTTT. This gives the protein CASSLIAGRGSDTEAFF.

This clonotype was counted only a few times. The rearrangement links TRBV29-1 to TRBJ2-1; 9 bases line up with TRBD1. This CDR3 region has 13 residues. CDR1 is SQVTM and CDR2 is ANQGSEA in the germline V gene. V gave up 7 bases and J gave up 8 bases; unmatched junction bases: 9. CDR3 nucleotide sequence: TGCAGCGGGGACAGGGAATCTCTTGATGAGCAGTTCTTC. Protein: CSGDRESLDEQFF.

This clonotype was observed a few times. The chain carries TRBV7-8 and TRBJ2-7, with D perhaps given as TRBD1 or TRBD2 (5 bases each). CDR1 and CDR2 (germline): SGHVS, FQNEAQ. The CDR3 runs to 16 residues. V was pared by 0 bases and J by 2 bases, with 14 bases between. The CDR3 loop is CASSLAPGTGPYEQYF. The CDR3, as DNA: TGTGCCAGCAGCTTAGCCCCCGGGACGGGACCCTACGAGCAGTACTTC.

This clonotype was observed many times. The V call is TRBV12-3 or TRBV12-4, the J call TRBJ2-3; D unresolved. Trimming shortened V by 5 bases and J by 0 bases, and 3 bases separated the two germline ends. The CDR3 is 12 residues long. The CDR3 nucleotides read TGTGCCAGCAGTCATAGCACAGATACGCAGTATTTT. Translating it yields CASSHSTDTQYF.

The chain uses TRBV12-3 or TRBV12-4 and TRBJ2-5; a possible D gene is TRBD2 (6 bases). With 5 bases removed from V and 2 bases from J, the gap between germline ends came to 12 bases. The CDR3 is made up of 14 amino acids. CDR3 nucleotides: TGTGCCAGCAGTCTACGGGAGTCGCAAGAGACCCAGTACTTC. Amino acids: CASSLRESQETQYF.

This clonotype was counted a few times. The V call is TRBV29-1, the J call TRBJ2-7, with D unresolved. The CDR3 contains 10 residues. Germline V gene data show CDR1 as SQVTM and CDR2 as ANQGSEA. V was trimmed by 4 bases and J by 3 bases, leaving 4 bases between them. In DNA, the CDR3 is TGCAGCGTTGGGGACTACGAGCAGTACTTC. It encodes CSVGDYEQYF.

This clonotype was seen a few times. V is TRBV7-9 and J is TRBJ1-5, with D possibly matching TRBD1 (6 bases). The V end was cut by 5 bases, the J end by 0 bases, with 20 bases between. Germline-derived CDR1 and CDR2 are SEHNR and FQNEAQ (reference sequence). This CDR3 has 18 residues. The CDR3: CASSGGRTRAYSNQPQHF. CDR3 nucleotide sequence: TGTGCCAGCAGCGGGGGGCGGACTAGAGCTTATAGCAATCAGCCCCAGCATTTT. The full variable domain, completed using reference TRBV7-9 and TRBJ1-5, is DTGVSQNPRHKITKRGQNVTFRCDPISEHNRLYWYRQTLGQGPEFLTYFQNEAQLEKSRLLSDRFSAERPKGSFSTLEIQRTEQGDSAMYLCASSGGRTRAYSNQPQHFGDGTRLSIL.